Following are 9 T cell receptor beta chains from one sample sequenced in a study of vaccination and CD4 T cells after COVID-19. These receptors' antigens are unknown. The study sequenced cultured CD4+ T cell DNA using the Oncomine TCR Beta short-read assay. Each CDR3 protein is one row after TCRdb ran MiXCR on the PCR reads. The sample includes approximately 17,000 distinct CDR3 sequences, roughly half of them seen just once. Treatment of the sample: roughly 10-day PBMC culture with coronavirus spike peptide pools or control peptides (ViraFEST assay). The sequencing used CD4+ T cells from blood, cultured in vitro, collected before SARS-CoV-2 vaccination. These receptors were obtained from a human donor who had recovered from COVID-19.

The chain joins TRBV5-1 to TRBJ1-2; D is uncertain. The V end was cut by 0 bases, the J end by 7 bases, with 19 bases between. CDR3 size: 16 residues. Looked up from germline, CDR1 is SGHRS and CDR2 is YFSETQ. As DNA, the CDR3 is TGCGCCAGCAGCTTGGGAAGCGGCAGCCAACCGGGTGGCTACACCTTC. It yields the protein CASSLGSGSQPGGYTF.

The table lists this clonotype with a few counts. The chain employs TRBV6-2 or TRBV6-3 and TRBJ1-5; D not certain. CDR1 is MNHEY, CDR2 SVGEGT, per germline. The CDR3 length is 14 residues. With 2 bases removed from V and 5 bases from J, the gap between germline ends came to 10 bases. As DNA, the CDR3 is TGTGCCAGCAGTTACGATGCGGCTTATCAGCCCCAGCATTTT. Residues: CASSYDAAYQPQHF.

This chain connects TRBV30 to TRBJ1-1; D possibly corresponds to TRBD1 (6 bases). Germline-derived CDR1 and CDR2 are GTSNPN and SVGIG (reference sequence). V was cut by 3 bases and J by 4 bases, with 15 bases left in between. The CDR3 is 14 amino acids. DNA for the CDR3: TGTGCCTGGAGCGAAGGGGGTGAGGGCACTGAAGCTTTCTTT. This translates into CAWSEGGEGTEAFF.

This clonotype was counted a single time. The J gene is TRBJ1-1, the V gene TRBV7-9; 8 nucleotides agree with TRBD1. CDR1 SEHNR and CDR2 FQNEAQ come from the germline V gene (reference sequence). The CDR3 runs to 17 residues. The V and J ends lost 7 bases and 5 bases, in that order; junction bases with no gene match: 18. CDR3 sequence reads: CASTLDVGTGGGTEAFF. Written as DNA, the CDR3 is TGTGCCAGCACCCTAGACGTAGGGACAGGAGGAGGTACTGAAGCTTTCTTT.

This clonotype was seen a handful of times. The chain carries TRBV7-7 and TRBJ2-2; 7 nucleotides line up with TRBD2. The CDR3 loop spans 12 amino acids. J was trimmed by 7 bases and V by 5 bases; bases with no gene match: 1. Per germline, CDR1 SSHAT and CDR2 FNYEAQ (reference sequence). In DNA form, the CDR3 reads TGTGCCAGCAGCGGCGGGGGCGGGGAGCTGTTTTTT. It specifies CASSGGGGELFF.

The sample holds a few counts of this clonotype. The chain links TRBV7-2 to TRBJ2-2; D gene ambiguous. The CDR3 sequence is 16 residues long. Trimming left V 0 bases short and J 7 bases short, with 15 bases between. Germline lookup yields CDR1 SGHTA and CDR2 FQGNSA. The CDR3 DNA follows: TGTGCCAGCAGCTTAGCGACCTTAGTATCATACGGGGAGCTGTTTTTT. This gives the protein CASSLATLVSYGELFF.

The chain links TRBV7-2 to TRBJ2-1; D is uncertain. Deletions cut 5 bases from V and 7 bases from J, with 21 bases between. CDR3 length: 16 amino acids. The V gene's germline CDR1 is SGHTA and CDR2 FQGNSA. The CDR3 sequence is CASSPRRVPLGNEQFF. CDR3 DNA sequence: TGTGCCAGCAGCCCACGTCGGGTTCCCCTTGGGAATGAGCAGTTCTTC.

The chain links TRBV21-1 to TRBJ1-5. TRBV21-1 is described as a pseudogene. CDR3 size: 15 residues. The CDR3 reads CASSPRVYSNQPQHF. Here the CDR3 DNA reads TGTGCCAGCAGCCCCAGAGTATATAGCAATCAGCCCCAGCATTTT.

The chain carries TRBV15 and TRBJ1-6, with 8 positions matching TRBD1. The CDR3 loop spans 16 amino acids. The germline gives CDR1 LNHNV, CDR2 YYDKDF (reference sequence). V lost 0 bases to trimming and J lost 8 bases; unmatched junction nucleotides: 6. The CDR3 nucleotides read TGTGCCACCAGCAGAGATCAGGACAGGGTTTATTCACCCCTCCACTTT. Encoded protein: CATSRDQDRVYSPLHF.